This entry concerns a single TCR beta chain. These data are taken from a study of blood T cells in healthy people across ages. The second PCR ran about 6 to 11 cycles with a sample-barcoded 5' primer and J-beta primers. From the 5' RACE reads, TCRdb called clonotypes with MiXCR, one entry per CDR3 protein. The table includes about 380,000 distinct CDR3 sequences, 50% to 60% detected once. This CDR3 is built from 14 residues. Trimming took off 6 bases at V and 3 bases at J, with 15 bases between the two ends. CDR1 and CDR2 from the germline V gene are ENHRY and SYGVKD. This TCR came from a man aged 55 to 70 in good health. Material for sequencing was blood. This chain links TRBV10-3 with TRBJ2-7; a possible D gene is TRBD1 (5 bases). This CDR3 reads CAISFRQRGYEQYF. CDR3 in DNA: TGTGCCATCAGCTTTCGACAGAGAGGCTACGAGCAGTACTTC.